The 6 T cell receptor beta chains given below trace back to one sample, sequenced in a study of Ad26.COV2.S vaccination and SARS-CoV-2 variants. As for treatment: roughly 20 received Ad26.COV2.S at low or high dose, single or two shots; several received placebo; per-sample allocation not given. Samples analyzed were those drawn on day 63 after the first vaccine or placebo injection. Using immunoSEQ multiplex PCR, the repertoire was profiled, and TCRdb retains in-frame clones only, with some absent. The repertoire holds about 410,000 clones, with around 85% as singletons. Sequencing was performed on peripheral blood, taken in a trial of Ad26.COV2.S vaccine versus placebo. The source is a person aged 18 to 65 who received the Ad26.COV2.S COVID-19 vaccine or a placebo.

V usage is TRBV5-5 and J usage is TRBJ2-1; D might be TRBD1 or TRBD2, each matching 5 bases. The CDR3 has 14 residues. Trimming pared 3 bases from V and 7 bases from J, leaving 14 bases between. Germline CDR1 reads SGHKS; CDR2 reads YYEKEE (reference sequence). In DNA, the CDR3 is TGTGCCAGCAGCTGGTTGGGATGGGGGAATGAGCAGTTCTTC. As protein: CASSWLGWGNEQFF.

The chain employs TRBV19 and TRBJ2-1, with a tentative D call TRBD1 (5 bases). This CDR3 has 15 amino acids. Germline loops: CDR1 LNHDA, CDR2 SQIVND (reference sequence). V lost 1 base and J lost 7, with 14 bases in between. CDR3 sequence reads: CASSIGQGARNEQFF. For the CDR3, the DNA is TGTGCCAGTAGTATAGGGCAGGGCGCGAGGAATGAGCAGTTCTTC.

J is TRBJ1-2 and V is TRBV6-5, with TRBD1 matching over 10 bases. The junction had 5 bases not matched to a gene; V was cut back by 0 bases and J by 4 bases. The CDR3 sequence is 16 residues long. CDR1 MNHEY and CDR2 SVGAGI come from the germline V gene. The CDR3 protein is CASSYSMTGGIYGYTF. The DNA for the CDR3 is TGTGCCAGCAGTTACTCAATGACAGGGGGCATCTATGGCTACACCTTC.

The genes are TRBV9 and TRBJ2-3, with a weak D call TRBD2 (6 bases). From germline, CDR1 is SGDLS and CDR2 YYNGEE. This CDR3 contains 16 residues. Trimming left V 4 bases short and J 8 bases short, with 23 bases between. The CDR3 loop is CASSPLAVLADSTQYF. The CDR3 nucleotides are TGTGCCAGCAGCCCCCTCGCGGTACTAGCTGACAGTACGCAGTATTTT. Drawing the rest from reference TRBV9 and TRBJ2-3, the complete variable domain is DSGVTQTPKHLITATGQRVTLRCSPRSGDLSVYWYQQSLDQGLQFLIQYYNGEERAKGNILERFSAQQFPDLHSELNLSSLELGDSALYFCASSPLAVLADSTQYFGPGTRLTVL.

The J gene is TRBJ1-5, the V gene TRBV7-9; D unresolved. Deletions cut 1 base from V and 5 bases from J, with 6 bases between. There are 13 residues in the CDR3. Looked up from germline, CDR1 is SEHNR and CDR2 is FQNEAQ (reference sequence). The CDR3 is CASSLGVYQPQHF. DNA for the CDR3: TGTGCCAGCAGCTTAGGTGTGTATCAGCCCCAGCATTTT.

This clone was seen once. The CDR3 sequence is CASINYGELFF. DNA of the CDR3: TGTGCCAGCATAAATTACGGGGAGCTGTTTTTT. V is TRBV12-3 or TRBV12-4 and J is TRBJ2-2; D unclear. This CDR3 comprises 11 residues. V lost 7 bases and J 7 bases, leaving 7 bases between the germline ends.